The entry below gives a single T cell receptor (beta chain) sequence along with its context. What it binds is unknown. At cycle 4 day 1, cycle 7 day 1, and baseline, blood was sampled. This specimen belongs to a study of OX40 agonist ivuxolimab in advanced cancers. Study outcomes and limitations: By week 6 at 0.1 to 3.0 mg/kg, blood CD4+ and CD8+ T cells had expanded clonally.

Germline V gene lookup returns CDR1 MDHEN and CDR2 SYDVKM. Trimming cost V 10 bases and J 4 bases; bases outside gene matches: 13. The CDR3 covers 14 residues. Repertoires were generated with immunoSEQ multiplex PCR, while TCRdb's copy carries only in-frame clones and drops some. The sample consists of tens of thousands of clones, around four fifths of them appearing once. The rearrangement uses TRBV28 and TRBJ2-7, with 7 bases matching TRBD2. The receptor was isolated from an adult with an advanced solid tumor such as melanoma, head and neck, liver or kidney cancer. The input for sequencing was CD4+ or CD8+ T cells sorted from blood, taken in a trial of the OX40 agonist ivuxolimab. CDR3: CAIMSGGGNYEQYF. The CDR3 bases are TGTGCCATCATGAGTGGGGGGGGAAATTACGAGCAGTACTTC.